This TCR beta chain is from a study of blood T cell repertoires in COVID-19. Study context: Acute and convalescent COVID-19 specimens originated in the United States, Italy and Spain. T cells, B-cell-depleted T cells, or PBMCs provided the cDNA or gDNA that served as material.

CDR1 is SGHVS and CDR2 is FQNEAQ in the germline V gene. CDR3 size: 14 residues. V lost 1 base and J lost 0, with 6 bases in between. This clone has a handful of counts. Authors' processing steps: Amplification from reference gene primers served as the basis for estimated nucleated cell counts. Data came from immunoSEQ multiplex PCR; TCRdb stores just in-frame clones and leaves some out. V, J and clone size derive from that table, while D and trimming were established from the DNA sequence. Of over 150,000 clones in the sample, about 88% were seen once. The specimen was peripheral blood. The clonotype was recovered from a man aged 25 to 45 with acute or convalescent COVID-19. The V gene is TRBV7-8, the J gene TRBJ1-2; D call uncertain. The CDR3 reads CASSLVSTNYGYTF. Written as DNA, the CDR3 is TGTGCCAGCAGCTTAGTGTCTACTAACTATGGCTACACCTTC.